One and the same sample provided the 28 T cell receptor beta chains below, sequenced in a study of radiotherapy plus CTLA-4 blockade in lung cancer. Assay: immunoSEQ multiplex PCR; the TCRdb copy retains only in-frame clones and omits some. Among tens of thousands of clones listed, 50% to 70% were seen once. Sequenced here: peripheral blood, sampled from a patient treated with radiotherapy plus ipilimumab. All receptors come from a human donor with non-small cell lung cancer who had a partial response to radiotherapy plus ipilimumab.

The rearrangement uses TRBV15 and TRBJ1-3, with D unclear. CDR3 size: 17 residues. Germline V gene data show CDR1 as LNHNV and CDR2 as YYDKDF (reference sequence). Between the trimmed V and J ends, which lost 5 bases and 0 bases, there was a span of 17 bases. Written as DNA, the CDR3 is TGTGCCACCAGCCCTTGGGCAGGCCTCAGCTCTGGAAACACCATATATTTT. It specifies CATSPWAGLSSGNTIYF. Combining the CDR3 with reference TRBV15 and TRBJ1-3 gives the whole variable domain DAMVIQNPRYQVTQFGKPVTLSCSQTLNHNVMYWYQQKSSQAPKLLFHYYDKDFNNEADTPDNFQSRRPNTSFCFLDIRSPGLGDTAMYLCATSPWAGLSSGNTIYFGEGSWLTVV.

The chain has TRBV6-5 and TRBJ1-2; weak D call: TRBD1 (5 bases). Germline V gives CDR1 MNHEY, CDR2 SVGAGI. The CDR3 is 15 amino acids. Trimming stripped 3 bases from V and 0 bases from J, with 11 bases between. The CDR3 nucleotides read TGTGCCAGCAGTTATGGGGCTGGGGCTAACTATGGCTACACCTTC. Translating gives CASSYGAGANYGYTF.

This clone was detected only once. The junction differs from germline at one of its ends, possibly a read error. The V call is TRBV29-1, the J call TRBJ2-7; 7 positions match TRBD2. The CDR3 is 12 amino acids. In germline, CDR1 is SQVTM, CDR2 ANQGSEA. The CDR3 here is CSVWEGTYGQYF. The DNA for the CDR3 is TGCAGCGTTTGGGAGGGGACCTACGGGCAGTACTTC.

V and J are TRBV5-4 and TRBJ2-2; possibly TRBD1 for D (5 bases). The CDR3 contains 14 residues. The ends were cut back, 0 bases at V and 5 bases at J, with 8 bases in the middle. CDR1 SGHNT and CDR2 YYREEE come from the germline V gene (reference sequence). CDR3 nucleotide sequence: TGTGCCAGCAGCTTGGCTAGGGGAACCGGGGAGCTGTTTTTT. Translating it yields CASSLARGTGELFF.

This clone has more than one count but fewer than ten. This rearrangement joins TRBV6-1 to TRBJ1-5; D gene unclear. This CDR3 is built from 14 residues. Trimming cost V 10 bases and J 0 bases, with 13 bases left between them. Germline loops: CDR1 MNHNS, CDR2 SASEGT. The CDR3 nucleotides read TGTGCCACCAGCCGAGAATATAGCAATCAGCCCCAGCATTTT. Translating it yields CATSREYSNQPQHF.

In this sample, this clone turned up a few times. J is TRBJ1-1 and V is TRBV6-6, with D unclear. Germline CDR1 and CDR2: MNHNY and SVGAGI (reference sequence). The CDR3 runs to 11 residues. V lost 5 bases to trimming and J lost 6 bases, with 7 bases between them. CDR3 sequence: CASSAPPEAFF. The DNA for the CDR3 is TGTGCCAGCAGTGCGCCCCCTGAAGCTTTCTTT.

The V gene is TRBV7-9, the J gene TRBJ1-1; 9 nucleotides agree with TRBD1. The germline V gene has CDR1 SEHNR and CDR2 FQNEAQ (reference sequence). The CDR3 has 14 amino acids. V was pared by 5 bases and J by 4 bases, with 5 bases of the junction left unmatched. The CDR3 spells CASSLPTGGTEAFF. In nucleotides, the CDR3 is TGTGCCAGCAGCCTTCCGACAGGGGGCACTGAAGCTTTCTTT. The whole variable domain, remainder taken from reference TRBV7-9 and TRBJ1-1, is DTGVSQNPRHKITKRGQNVTFRCDPISEHNRLYWYRQTLGQGPEFLTYFQNEAQLEKSRLLSDRFSAERPKGSFSTLEIQRTEQGDSAMYLCASSLPTGGTEAFFGQGTRLTVV.

The genes are TRBV7-5 and TRBJ1-1. TRBV7-5 is a known pseudogene. The CDR3 is 16 amino acids. For the CDR3, the DNA is TGTGCCAGAAGCCTCACTGCCGAACAGGGAGGGACTGAAGCTTTCTTT. Its protein is CARSLTAEQGGTEAFF.

The chain couples TRBV7-2 to TRBJ2-1; 8 bases fit TRBD2. The junction had 10 bases not matched to a gene; V was cut back by 1 base and J by 8 bases. Germline-derived CDR1 and CDR2 are SGHTA and FQGNSA. The CDR3 totals 16 residues. The CDR3 is CASSLEGTSGSHEQFF. CDR3 in DNA: TGTGCCAGCAGCTTAGAGGGGACTAGTGGGAGCCATGAGCAGTTCTTC.

The CDR3 region is CASSLAGEQFF. The CDR3 DNA sequence: TGTGCCAGCAGCTTAGCAGGTGAGCAGTTCTTC. This chain links TRBV11-2 with TRBJ2-1; no firm D call. The V end lost 1 base, the J end lost 9 bases, and 4 bases lay between the germline ends. The length of the CDR3 is 11 residues. CDR1 and CDR2 from the germline V gene are SGHAT and FQNNGV.

Many counts were recorded for this clone. This sequence joins TRBV18 and TRBJ1-4, with D possibly matching TRBD1 (6 bases). V gave up 4 bases and J gave up 7 bases, with 7 bases separating them. The germline V gene has CDR1 KGHSH and CDR2 LQKENI. The CDR3 spans 12 residues. The CDR3 DNA follows: TGTGCCAGCTCACAACAGGGTGAAAAACTGTTTTTT. Its protein product is CASSQQGEKLFF.

This chain links TRBV4-1 with TRBJ1-3; possibly TRBD1 for D (5 bases). V was cut by 4 bases and J by 0 bases, with 13 bases left in between. Germline CDR1 MGHRA, CDR2 YSYEKL. The CDR3 sequence is 16 residues long. The CDR3 is CASSPARDYSGNTIYF. The CDR3 DNA is TGCGCCAGCAGCCCTGCCCGGGACTACTCTGGAAACACCATATATTTT.

The genes are TRBV6-5 and TRBJ2-2, with D tentatively TRBD2 (6 bases). CDR1 is MNHEY, CDR2 SVGAGI, per germline. The ends were cut back, 0 bases at V and 8 bases at J, with 10 bases in the middle. The CDR3 has 14 residues. CDR3 sequence: CASSYSGGSGELFF. CDR3 coding DNA: TGTGCCAGCAGTTACTCTGGGGGGTCGGGGGAGCTGTTTTTT.

The V and J genes are TRBV10-1 and TRBJ1-6, with 7 bases that match TRBD1. There are 16 residues in the CDR3. CDR1 is WNHNN, CDR2 SYGVQD, per germline (reference sequence). The J segment lost 3 bases and the V segment lost 3 bases, leaving 5 bases of the junction unmatched. The CDR3 bases are TGCGCCAGCAGTGATTTGCGGGACAGCTATAATTCACCCCTCCACTTT. It encodes CASSDLRDSYNSPLHF.

This clone came up once. V is TRBV6-1 and J is TRBJ2-1; 9 nucleotides match TRBD1. V trimming: 3 bases; J trimming: 7 bases; junction bases outside the gene matches: 10. Germline V lookup: CDR1 MNHNS, CDR2 SASEGT. The CDR3 has 16 amino acids. CDR3 in DNA: TGTGCCAGCAGTGAGAAAGTGGGACAGGGTGGGAATGAGCAGTTCTTC. Its translation: CASSEKVGQGGNEQFF.

This clone has only a few counts. V gene TRBV27 combines with J gene TRBJ1-6; 9 nucleotides line up with TRBD1. Germline V CDR1 and CDR2: MNHEY, SMNVEV (reference sequence). This CDR3 spans 14 amino acids. V was clipped by 5 bases and J by 7 bases; unmatched bases: 3. The CDR3 DNA is TGTGCCAGCAGTCCCGGGACAGGGAATTCACCCCTCCACTTT. It specifies CASSPGTGNSPLHF.

The chain carries TRBV21-1 and TRBJ2-1; the table's D call TRBD2 went unverified against the DNA. TRBV21-1 has pseudogene status. The CDR3 loop spans 16 amino acids. Here the CDR3 reads CASSNPTSGRRNEQFF. The CDR3 nucleotides are TGTGCCAGCAGCAACCCCACTAGCGGGAGGAGGAATGAGCAGTTCTTC.

The genes are TRBV7-6 and TRBJ2-3, with TRBD2 matching over 11 bases. This CDR3 contains 18 residues. Trimming took 5 bases from V and 0 from J; bases not matched to a gene: 10. CDR1 and CDR2 from the germline V gene are SGHVS and FNYEAQ. This chain's CDR3 is CASSPGGGTSGSTDTQYF. CDR3 DNA sequence: TGTGCCAGCAGCCCGGGCGGTGGGACTAGCGGTAGCACAGATACGCAGTATTTT. The full variable domain, in which reference TRBV7-6 and TRBJ2-3 provide the parts outside the CDR3, is GAGVSQSPRYKVTKRGQDVALRCDPISGHVSLYWYRQALGQGPEFLTYFNYEAQQDKSGLPNDRFSAERPEGSISTLTIQRTEQRDSAMYRCASSPGGGTSGSTDTQYFGPGTRLTVL.

The chain links TRBV14 to TRBJ2-7; 9 bases line up with TRBD1. Unmatched junction bases numbered 5, after V lost 4 bases and J lost 1 base. This CDR3 is 15 amino acids long. CDR1 is SGHDN and CDR2 is FVKESK in the germline V gene. CDR3 nucleotide sequence: TGTGCCAGCAGCCGCCCGGGACAGGGATCCTACGAGCAGTACTTC. Translating gives CASSRPGQGSYEQYF.

CDR3 sequence reads: CSVGGGPTLEAFF. The CDR3 DNA reads TGCAGCGTGGGGGGGGGACCCACCCTTGAAGCTTTCTTT. The chain joins TRBV29-1 to TRBJ1-1; possibly TRBD1 for D (5 bases). The CDR3 totals 13 residues. Germline loops: CDR1 SQVTM, CDR2 ANQGSEA. Trimming removed 6 bases from V and 7 bases from J, with 18 bases in between.

This clone is a singleton in its sample. The chain uses TRBV4-1 and TRBJ2-7; a weak D match, TRBD2 (5 bases). The CDR3 spans 15 residues. The V gene's germline CDR1 is MGHRA and CDR2 YSYEKL. V was pared by 0 bases and J by 6 bases, with 15 bases between. The CDR3 DNA sequence: TGCGCCAGCAGCCAAGATGAAGAGAGGGCTCGCGAGCAGTACTTC. Amino acids: CASSQDEERAREQYF.

The chain uses TRBV6-6 and TRBJ2-3, with D possibly matching TRBD1 (6 bases). V shed 2 bases and J shed 2 bases, with 14 bases lying between them. Germline V lookup: CDR1 MNHNY, CDR2 SVGAGI (reference sequence). CDR3 size: 16 residues. CDR3 amino acids: CASSYPGHTNTDTQYF. The DNA for the CDR3 is TGTGCCAGCAGTTACCCGGGACACACCAACACAGATACGCAGTATTTT.

This clone was counted a few times. The junction departs from germline at one end; a sequencing error may be responsible. The chain uses TRBV2 and TRBJ1-2; D remains unclear. The CDR3 sequence is 15 residues long. Germline V lookup: CDR1 SNHLY, CDR2 FYNNEI. The CDR3 sequence is CASSEVDWGADGYTF. The DNA of the CDR3 is TGTGCCAGCAGCGAAGTGGATTGGGGAGCGGATGGCTACACCTTC. Looking up the rest from reference TRBV2 and TRBJ1-2 gives the full variable domain: EPEVTQTPSHQVTQMGQEVILRCVPISNHLYFYWYRQILGQKVEFLVSFYNNEISEKSEIFDDQFSVERPDGSNFTLKIRSTKLEDSAMYFCASSEVDWGADGYTFGSGTRLTVV.

This clone has a handful of counts. The rearrangement uses TRBV18 and TRBJ2-5, with 10 bases lining up with TRBD2. V gave up 4 bases and J gave up 0 bases; unmatched junction bases: 11. The germline CDR1 and CDR2 sequences are KGHSH and LQKENI. The CDR3 runs to 18 residues. The CDR3 loop reads CASSLSSGGISYQETQYF. As DNA, the CDR3 is TGTGCCAGCTCACTGTCTAGCGGGGGAATCTCGTACCAAGAGACCCAGTACTTC.

This clone has a single count. CDR3 in amino acids: CASSYALYEQYF. As DNA, the CDR3 is TGTGCCAGCAGTTACGCTCTTTACGAGCAGTACTTC. This chain links TRBV6-6 with TRBJ2-5; D remains unclear. With the DNA end fitting TRBJ2-7 better, the J assignment may be wrong. From germline, CDR1 is MNHNY and CDR2 SVGAGI (reference sequence). The CDR3 covers 12 residues.

This clone is a singleton in its sample. The V call is TRBV4-1, the J call TRBJ2-5, with D perhaps matching TRBD1 (6 bases). The ends were cut back, 1 base at V and 1 base at J, with 10 bases in the middle. The CDR3 has 15 amino acids. In germline, CDR1 is MGHRA, CDR2 YSYEKL. The CDR3 region has the DNA TGCGCCAGCAGCCAAGCCCAGGGGCTCCAAGAGACCCAGTACTTC. Protein product: CASSQAQGLQETQYF.

The genes are TRBV30 and TRBJ2-7; maybe TRBD1 (5 bases). Trimming took off 1 base at V and 7 bases at J, with 11 bases between the two ends. CDR3 size: 12 residues. In germline, CDR1 is GTSNPN, CDR2 SVGIG (reference sequence). CDR3 nucleotide sequence: TGTGCCTGGAGTGGGTCAGGGAAGGAGCAGTACTTC. Its translation: CAWSGSGKEQYF.

This rearrangement joins TRBV27 to TRBJ2-7, with unresolved D. V gave up 2 bases and J gave up 4 bases, with 15 bases separating them. Germline V gene lookup returns CDR1 MNHEY and CDR2 SMNVEV (reference sequence). The CDR3 covers 15 residues. The CDR3: CASSLTPGNVYEQYF. The CDR3 DNA reads as TGTGCCAGCAGTTTAACCCCCGGTAATGTGTACGAGCAGTACTTC.